This TCR beta chain was recovered during a study of T cell responses to AZD1222 COVID-19 vaccine. Using immunoSEQ multiplex PCR, the repertoire was profiled, and TCRdb retains in-frame clones only, with some absent. The sample lists some 40,000 clones; less than 85% were seen once. V was clipped by 0 bases and J by 1 base, with 4 bases between them. The CDR3 covers 15 residues. From germline, CDR1 is LGHDT and CDR2 YNNKEL (reference sequence). On this clone itself: The same CDR3 also results from other DNA sequences found in this sample.

This rearrangement joins TRBV3-1 (or the pseudogene TRBV3-2) to TRBJ2-6; D is undetermined. This specimen consisted of peripheral blood, obtained on day 0 of AZD1222 vaccination. The sequence came from an adult in good health. The CDR3 loop reads CASSQDSSGANVLTF. CDR3 sequence (DNA): TGTGCCAGCAGCCAAGACAGTTCTGGGGCCAACGTCCTGACTTTC.